The rows below give T cell receptor beta chains drawn from one sample of a study of a mutant IDH1 vaccine in newly diagnosed glioma. Data came from immunoSEQ multiplex PCR; TCRdb stores just in-frame clones and leaves some out. The data show around 44,000 clones, 65% to 85% seen once. Their antigen targets remain unknown. The starting material was PBMCs, obtained from a glioma patient whose treatment included an IDH1 peptide vaccine. These receptors were obtained from a middle-aged man with glioma. CDR3s include the opening cysteine and the closing phenylalanine or tryptophan. D genes are given only for firm matches. The size entry is marked missing in some rows and otherwise reads once, few, many or a size class.

clone_size: .
j_call: TRBJ1-2
d_call: .
v_call: TRBV2
cdr3_aa: CASSEARQTYGYTF
cdr3_nt: TGTGCCAGCAGTGAAGCGCGACAGACCTATGGCTACACCTTC

clone_size: few
j_call: TRBJ2-1
d_call: TRBD2
v_call: TRBV7-9
cdr3_aa: CASSPGLAGATVNEQFF
cdr3_nt: TGTGCCAGCAGCCCGGGACTAGCGGGGGCAACTGTCAATGAGCAGTTCTTC

clone_size: .
j_call: TRBJ1-2
d_call: .
v_call: TRBV29-1
cdr3_aa: CSVLDRGGAGYTF
cdr3_nt: TGCAGCGTTCTCGACCGGGGGGGCGCTGGCTACACCTTC

clone_size: .
j_call: TRBJ2-6
d_call: .
v_call: TRBV7-9
cdr3_aa: CASSSRGSGANVLTF
cdr3_nt: TGTGCCAGCAGCTCCAGGGGCTCTGGGGCCAACGTCCTGACTTTC

clone_size: .
j_call: TRBJ2-7
d_call: TRBD1
v_call: TRBV6-5
cdr3_aa: CASSPGQEVYEQYF
cdr3_nt: TGTGCCAGCAGTCCCGGACAGGAAGTATACGAGCAGTACTTC

clone_size: once
j_call: TRBJ2-3
d_call: .
v_call: TRBV30
cdr3_aa: CAWSFLVGTQYF
cdr3_nt: TGTGCCTGGAGTTTCCTCGTAGGGACGCAGTATTTT

clone_size: once
j_call: TRBJ1-4
d_call: .
v_call: TRBV14
cdr3_aa: CASSPLGQGVGKLFF
cdr3_nt: TGTGCCAGCAGCCCCCTGGGGCAGGGCGTTGGAAAACTGTTTTTT

clone_size: few
j_call: TRBJ1-4
d_call: .
v_call: TRBV7-9
cdr3_aa: CASSLGGKPNEKLFF
cdr3_nt: TGTGCCAGCAGCTTAGGGGGGAAGCCTAATGAAAAACTGTTTTTT

clone_size: .
j_call: TRBJ1-6
d_call: TRBD1
v_call: TRBV6-6
cdr3_aa: CASSWTPGQGNSPLHF
cdr3_nt: TGTGCCAGCAGTTGGACCCCGGGACAGGGAAATTCACCCCTCCACTTT

clone_size: .
j_call: TRBJ1-2
d_call: .
v_call: TRBV18
cdr3_aa: CASSPVRDRGYTF
cdr3_nt: TGTGCCAGCTCACCCGTGCGGGATCGTGGCTACACCTTC

clone_size: .
j_call: TRBJ1-1
d_call: .
v_call: TRBV2
cdr3_aa: CASSPGLLNTEAFF
cdr3_nt: TGTGCCAGCAGCCCTGGGCTCCTCAACACTGAAGCTTTCTTT

clone_size: few
j_call: TRBJ2-7
d_call: .
v_call: TRBV2
cdr3_aa: CASSEGESSSYEQYF
cdr3_nt: TGTGCCAGCAGTGAAGGAGAGAGTAGCTCCTACGAGCAGTACTTC

clone_size: few
j_call: TRBJ1-1
d_call: TRBD1
v_call: TRBV18
cdr3_aa: CASSPGQQNTEAFF
cdr3_nt: TGTGCCAGCTCACCGGGACAGCAGAACACTGAAGCTTTCTTT

clone_size: .
j_call: TRBJ2-1
d_call: .
v_call: TRBV7-9
cdr3_aa: CASSSPRRANNEQFF
cdr3_nt: TGTGCCAGCAGCTCCCCCCGGCGGGCAAACAATGAGCAGTTCTTC

clone_size: .
j_call: TRBJ1-2
d_call: .
v_call: TRBV29-1
cdr3_aa: CSVGDRLNYGYTF
cdr3_nt: TGCAGCGTTGGCGACAGATTAAACTATGGCTACACCTTC

clone_size: .
j_call: TRBJ2-7
d_call: .
v_call: TRBV4-1
cdr3_aa: CASSQGRGLTYEQYF
cdr3_nt: TGCGCCAGCAGCCAAGGGCGGGGGCTTACCTACGAGCAGTACTTC

clone_size: .
j_call: TRBJ1-5
d_call: TRBD1
v_call: TRBV7-2
cdr3_aa: CASSLEGQGIGPQHF
cdr3_nt: TGTGCCAGCAGCTTAGAGGGACAGGGGATTGGGCCCCAGCATTTT

clone_size: .
j_call: TRBJ1-6
d_call: TRBD1
v_call: TRBV19
cdr3_aa: CASSISAPGQGASPLHF
cdr3_nt: TGTGCCAGTAGTATTTCCGCGCCGGGACAGGGGGCATCACCCCTCCACTTT

clone_size: .
j_call: TRBJ1-1
d_call: TRBD1
v_call: TRBV10-3
cdr3_aa: CAARPGQGGTEAFF
cdr3_nt: TGTGCCGCCCGCCCGGGACAGGGAGGCACTGAAGCTTTCTTT

clone_size: .
j_call: TRBJ1-1
d_call: .
v_call: TRBV27
cdr3_aa: CASSLGLNTEAFF
cdr3_nt: TGTGCCAGCAGTTTGGGATTGAACACTGAAGCTTTCTTT

clone_size: .
j_call: TRBJ2-7
d_call: TRBD2
v_call: TRBV7-9
cdr3_aa: CASSAGTSGGLTYEQYF
cdr3_nt: TGTGCCAGCAGCGCCGGGACTAGCGGGGGCCTTACCTACGAGCAGTACTTC

clone_size: .
j_call: TRBJ2-6
d_call: .
v_call: TRBV4-1
cdr3_aa: CASSQAGMGVLAPGANVLTF
cdr3_nt: TGCGCCAGCAGCCAAGCCGGAATGGGGGTTCTAGCTCCTGGGGCCAACGTCCTGACTTTC

clone_size: .
j_call: TRBJ2-7
d_call: .
v_call: TRBV7-2
cdr3_aa: CASSPSAGTLYEQYF
cdr3_nt: TGTGCCAGCAGCCCGTCCGCCGGGACACTTTACGAGCAGTACTTC

clone_size: .
j_call: TRBJ2-3
d_call: TRBD2
v_call: TRBV28
cdr3_aa: CASSGTSGGALADTQYF
cdr3_nt: TGTGCCAGCAGCGGGACTAGCGGGGGGGCCTTGGCAGATACGCAGTATTTT

clone_size: .
j_call: TRBJ1-1
d_call: TRBD1
v_call: TRBV5-4
cdr3_aa: CASSRIQGQNDEAFF
cdr3_nt: TGTGCCAGCAGCCGGATACAGGGACAGAACGATGAAGCTTTCTTT

clone_size: .
j_call: TRBJ1-1
d_call: TRBD1
v_call: TRBV4-1
cdr3_aa: CASSLKGGRGAFF
cdr3_nt: TGCGCCAGCAGCCTCAAAGGCGGCAGGGGGGCTTTCTTT

clone_size: .
j_call: TRBJ2-5
d_call: .
v_call: TRBV18
cdr3_aa: CASSPNHQETQYF
cdr3_nt: TGTGCCAGCTCGCCCAACCACCAAGAGACCCAGTACTTC

clone_size: .
j_call: TRBJ1-2
d_call: .
v_call: TRBV6-1
cdr3_aa: CASRTGQGRGDGYTF
cdr3_nt: TGTGCCAGCAGGACCGGCCAGGGCCGGGGGGATGGCTACACCTTC

clone_size: .
j_call: TRBJ2-7
d_call: .
v_call: TRBV4-1
cdr3_aa: CASSPQTGYEQYF
cdr3_nt: TGCGCCAGCAGCCCCCAAACAGGCTACGAGCAGTACTTC

clone_size: once
j_call: TRBJ2-5
d_call: TRBD2
v_call: TRBV5-1
cdr3_aa: CASTAGGAGGRETQYF
cdr3_nt: TGCGCCAGCACTGCAGGAGGAGCGGGGGGTCGGGAGACCCAGTACTTC

clone_size: .
j_call: TRBJ2-2
d_call: TRBD2
v_call: TRBV5-1
cdr3_aa: CASSLAGGAAGELFF
cdr3_nt: TGCGCCAGCAGCTTAGCGGGGGGGGCCGCCGGGGAGCTGTTTTTT